Shown below are 12 T cell receptor beta chains from a single sample sequenced in a study of blood T cells in healthy people across ages. A J-beta primer mix and a sample-barcoded 5' primer were used in a second PCR of about 7 to 12 cycles. Each CDR3 protein is one row after TCRdb ran MiXCR on the 5' RACE reads. The table records roughly 1.5 million distinct CDR3 sequences, 42% of them present only once. Specimen: blood. The receptor set was obtained from a woman in her late teens or twenties in good health.

This sequence joins TRBV7-9 and TRBJ1-1; 8 nucleotides align to TRBD1. J lost 1 base, V lost 0 bases, and 10 bases had no gene match. CDR1 is SEHNR and CDR2 is FQNEAQ in the germline V gene (reference sequence). The CDR3 length is 18 residues. CDR3 nucleotide sequence: TGTGCCAGCAGCTTAGCGACCTTCCAGGGGGCCGCGAACACTGAAGCTTTCTTT. Amino acids: CASSLATFQGAANTEAFF.

This clonotype was detected only once. One junction end disagrees with the germline gene, perhaps due to a read error. The chain is built from TRBV7-9 and TRBJ1-5; D gene ambiguous. Looked up from germline, CDR1 is SEHNR and CDR2 is FQNEAQ (reference sequence). The CDR3 runs 15 residues. Written as DNA, the CDR3 is TGTGCCGGCAGCAAAGGCCAGTATAGCAATCAGCCCCAGCATTTT. Translation gives CAGSKGQYSNQPQHF.

At least ten counts were recorded for this clonotype. This sequence may be a read error, since a much larger clone differs from it by one base. The J gene is TRBJ1-1, the V gene TRBV20-1, with 9 bases aligning to TRBD1. Germline CDR1 reads DFQATT; CDR2 reads SNEGSKA (reference sequence). This CDR3 is 12 amino acids long. The CDR3 DNA follows: TGCAGTGTTAGACAGGGGGACACTGAAGCTTTCTTT. As protein: CSVRQGDTEAFF.

This chain uses TRBV4-1 with TRBJ2-7, with D tentatively TRBD1 (5 bases). V was cut by 2 bases and J by 5 bases, with 13 bases left in between. The CDR3 covers 14 residues. CDR1 MGHRA and CDR2 YSYEKL come from the germline V gene. CDR3 sequence (DNA): TGCGCCAGCAGCCAAACTAACAGGAATGACGAGCAGTACTTC. Amino acids: CASSQTNRNDEQYF.

The CDR3 nucleotides are TGTGCCAGCAGCCAAGTAGCGGGAGAAATCTACAATGAGCAGTACTTC. The encoded protein is CASSQVAGEIYNEQYF. J is TRBJ2-1 and V is TRBV4-2; TRBD2 agrees at 9 bases. The J call is uncertain, as TRBJ2-7 better fits the DNA end. The germline CDR1 and CDR2 sequences are LGHNA and YNFKEQ. The CDR3 has 16 residues.

V and J are TRBV4-2 and TRBJ2-3; D unresolved. V was clipped by 0 bases and J by 3 bases, with 7 bases between them. The V gene's germline CDR1 is LGHNA and CDR2 YNFKEQ. This CDR3 comprises 14 residues. The CDR3 sequence: CASSQDTTTDTQYF. The CDR3 nucleotides are TGTGCCAGCAGCCAAGATACCACAACAGATACGCAGTATTTT.

The chain links TRBV28 to TRBJ2-1, with 8 positions matching TRBD2. This CDR3 contains 15 residues. The germline CDR1 and CDR2 sequences are MDHEN and SYDVKM. V dropped 2 bases and J dropped 2; count of bases not matched to a gene: 2. CDR3 amino acids: CASSLGGRTYNEQFF. In nucleotides, the CDR3 is TGTGCCAGCAGTTTAGGCGGGAGGACCTACAATGAGCAGTTCTTC.

This clonotype appeared a single time. The CDR3 DNA follows: TGTGCCAGCAGCCAAGATACAGGGGCGGATGAAGCTTTCTTT. This gives the protein CASSQDTGADEAFF. This chain joins TRBV4-2 and TRBJ1-1; TRBD1 agrees at 7 bases. V lost 0 bases, J lost 7 bases, and 5 bases stayed unmatched. Looked up from germline, CDR1 is LGHNA and CDR2 is YNFKEQ. This CDR3 has 14 amino acids.

The chain combines TRBV5-1 with TRBJ2-1; perhaps TRBD1 as D (5 bases). Trimming shortened V by 5 bases and J by 3 bases, and 9 bases separated the two germline ends. The CDR3 is 13 residues long. CDR1 is SGHRS and CDR2 is YFSETQ in the germline V gene. The CDR3 region is CASRIQGYNEQFF. The CDR3, as DNA: TGCGCCAGCAGAATTCAGGGCTACAATGAGCAGTTCTTC. Full variable domain (remainder filled in from reference TRBV5-1 and TRBJ2-1): KAGVTQTPRYLIKTRGQQVTLSCSPISGHRSVSWYQQTPGQGLQFLFEYFSETQRNKGNFPGRFSGRQFSNSRSEMNVSTLELGDSALYLCASRIQGYNEQFFGPGTRLTVL.

V and J are TRBV21-1 and TRBJ1-5; the table's TRBD1 call for D was not verified on the DNA. TRBV21-1 is tagged as a pseudogene. The CDR3 is 15 amino acids. Here the CDR3 DNA reads TGTGCCAGCAGCAAAGGGGCAACAGGGTTTCAGCCCCAGCATTTT. Translating it yields CASSKGATGFQPQHF.

This clonotype appeared a few times. This chain joins TRBV29-1 and TRBJ2-1, with a weak D call TRBD2 (5 bases). The germline V gene encodes CDR1 SQVTM and CDR2 ANQGSEA. V was cut by 7 bases and J by 8 bases, with 24 bases left in between. This CDR3 is 15 amino acids long. CDR3 DNA sequence: TGCAGCGCTCTAGAAAATGGGCTAGCTTCGGATGAGCAGTTCTTC. Amino acid sequence: CSALENGLASDEQFF.

The V gene is TRBV5-1, the J gene TRBJ2-3; TRBD1 agrees at 7 bases. Trimming at V came to 2 bases and at J to 2 bases, leaving 5 bases not matched to a gene. The CDR3 sequence is 15 residues long. CDR1 and CDR2 (germline): SGHRS, YFSETQ. The CDR3 is CASSFMTGSTDTQYF. For the CDR3, the DNA is TGCGCCAGCAGCTTTATGACAGGGTCCACAGATACGCAGTATTTT.